The rows below give T cell receptor beta chains drawn from one sample of a study of shared clonotypes between healthy human individuals. TCRdb's table, derived via immunoSEQ multiplex PCR, lists solely in-frame clones and lacks some. This repertoire shows about 320,000 clones, about nine tenths found once; its top ten account for 16%. Sequenced sample: memory CD8+ T cells sorted from blood. These receptors all stem from a man between 18 and 29 years old in good health. CDR3s include the opening cysteine and the closing phenylalanine or tryptophan. Fields, in order: V gene, J gene, CDR3 protein.

v_gene: TRBV4-3
j_gene: TRBJ2-3
CDR3aa: CASSQEWGSRVSSTDTQYF

v_gene: TRBV14
j_gene: TRBJ2-7
CDR3aa: CASSQDRAGAGVPYEQYF

v_gene: TRBV7-2
j_gene: TRBJ1-1
CDR3aa: CASSSSTVVNTEAFF

v_gene: TRBV7-2
j_gene: TRBJ1-1
CDR3aa: CASSPTGGIVAEAFF

v_gene: TRBV6-1
j_gene: TRBJ2-7
CDR3aa: CASSVVGGRGDEQYF

v_gene: TRBV4-1
j_gene: TRBJ1-5
CDR3aa: CASSQAGAGPQHF

v_gene: TRBV4-3
j_gene: TRBJ2-7
CDR3aa: CASSKEVFSYEQYF

v_gene: TRBV30
j_gene: TRBJ1-2
CDR3aa: CAWSGEDIWLTF

v_gene: TRBV4-1
j_gene: TRBJ2-5
CDR3aa: CASSQVASGRGETQYF

v_gene: TRBV4-1
j_gene: TRBJ2-1
CDR3aa: CASSQGGTGGNEQFF

v_gene: TRBV14
j_gene: TRBJ2-7
CDR3aa: CASSQVTEPTYEQYF

v_gene: TRBV13
j_gene: TRBJ2-5
CDR3aa: CASSPPIQETQYF

v_gene: TRBV7-9
j_gene: TRBJ2-5
CDR3aa: CASSLGPRLDGETQYF

v_gene: TRBV28
j_gene: TRBJ2-6
CDR3aa: CASSQGSGANVLTF

v_gene: TRBV5-3
j_gene: TRBJ2-5
CDR3aa: CARSRSPQGQETQYF

v_gene: TRBV28
j_gene: TRBJ2-7
CDR3aa: CASSPRGGTSYEQYF

v_gene: TRBV5-6
j_gene: TRBJ2-5
CDR3aa: CASSLIPEETRYF

v_gene: TRBV7-9
j_gene: TRBJ2-7
CDR3aa: CASSFTGDEQYF

v_gene: TRBV7-9
j_gene: TRBJ1-6
CDR3aa: CASSSELVLSSYNSPLHF

v_gene: TRBV20-1
j_gene: TRBJ1-1
CDR3aa: CSASEGAEAFF

v_gene: TRBV10-1
j_gene: TRBJ1-5
CDR3aa: CASSERGQRNSNQPQHF

v_gene: TRBV19
j_gene: TRBJ1-5
CDR3aa: CASSSQGEGQPQHF

v_gene: TRBV5-1
j_gene: TRBJ2-7
CDR3aa: CASSLTGGTYEQYF

v_gene: TRBV6-5
j_gene: TRBJ1-1
CDR3aa: CASNLQRNTEAFF

v_gene: TRBV28
j_gene: TRBJ1-1
CDR3aa: CASSDDSAREAFF

v_gene: TRBV29-1
j_gene: TRBJ1-2
CDR3aa: CSIFPDKAANYGYTF

v_gene: TRBV4-2
j_gene: TRBJ2-3
CDR3aa: CASSQPRWRGPKGDTQYF

v_gene: TRBV4-2
j_gene: TRBJ1-2
CDR3aa: CASSPGQGHGYTF

v_gene: TRBV5-6
j_gene: TRBJ2-5
CDR3aa: CASSPQGLETQYF

v_gene: TRBV9
j_gene: TRBJ1-2
CDR3aa: CASSVGFLDPRFYGYTF

v_gene: TRBV27
j_gene: TRBJ2-2
CDR3aa: CASSSVTGGTGELFF

v_gene: TRBV19
j_gene: TRBJ2-1
CDR3aa: CASSISTLGNEQFF

v_gene: TRBV6-5
j_gene: TRBJ1-6
CDR3aa: CASSYSRGGENSPLHF

v_gene: TRBV7-9
j_gene: TRBJ2-5
CDR3aa: CASSPPFGSGRQETQYF

v_gene: TRBV7-6
j_gene: TRBJ2-1
CDR3aa: CASSLVPGAGREQFF

v_gene: TRBV4-1
j_gene: TRBJ2-7
CDR3aa: CASSQLEFQEQYF

v_gene: TRBV29-1
j_gene: TRBJ2-7
CDR3aa: CSVTGISYYEQYF

v_gene: TRBV6-5
j_gene: TRBJ1-2
CDR3aa: CASSYSVGNWGYTF

v_gene: TRBV5-1
j_gene: TRBJ2-7
CDR3aa: CASSLGLESYEQYF

v_gene: TRBV7-6
j_gene: TRBJ2-1
CDR3aa: CASSLGNEQFF

v_gene: TRBV19
j_gene: TRBJ1-1
CDR3aa: CASSSSDRGILNTEAFF

v_gene: TRBV6-1
j_gene: TRBJ2-1
CDR3aa: CASSDSNEQFF